The 24 T cell receptor beta chains given below trace back to one sample, sequenced in a study of cytomegalovirus exposure and HLA in healthy donors listed by TCRdb under 2017. Receptor libraries were prepared by the immunoSEQ multiplex PCR assay. TCRdb holds this immuneACCESS table with in-frame rearrangements only. Some clones are missing; in checked studies, unresolved V genes explain under half, and the rest has no known cause. A total of 65,000 to 100,000 clones appear in this sample, approximately 94% of them only once. The ten largest clones take up approximately 4% of the sample. The specimen sequenced was PBMCs. The receptors originated from a woman in her thirties in good health and CMV-seronegative.

The chain links TRBV5-1 to TRBJ2-1, with 9 bases aligning to TRBD2. The germline CDR1 and CDR2 sequences are SGHRS and YFSETQ. The CDR3 is made up of 18 amino acids. Unmatched junction bases numbered 20, after V lost 0 bases and J lost 13 bases. This CDR3 is CASSLAARTSATSSQQFF. DNA of the CDR3: TGCGCCAGCAGCTTGGCGGCCCGGACTAGCGCAACTTCGTCGCAACAGTTCTTC. Drawing the rest from reference TRBV5-1 and TRBJ2-1, the complete variable domain is KAGVTQTPRYLIKTRGQQVTLSCSPISGHRSVSWYQQTPGQGLQFLFEYFSETQRNKGNFPGRFSGRQFSNSRSEMNVSTLELGDSALYLCASSLAARTSATSSQQFFGPGTRLTVL.

The gene calls are TRBV7-2 and TRBJ2-3; 10 bases line up with TRBD2. Germline CDR1 is SGHTA and CDR2 is FQGNSA. The length of the CDR3 is 15 residues. Trimming removed 5 bases from V and 2 bases from J; junction bases left unmatched: 4. The CDR3 spells CASSPAGGLTDTQYF. The DNA of the CDR3 is TGTGCCAGCAGCCCAGCGGGGGGGCTCACAGATACGCAGTATTTT.

This clone was counted a single time. The chain combines TRBV7-9 with TRBJ2-7; 7 bases are a match to TRBD2. Germline trimming cut 6 bases from V and 5 bases from J; bases unmatched to any gene: 1. The germline V gene encodes CDR1 SEHNR and CDR2 FQNEAQ (reference sequence). This CDR3 is built from 11 residues. The CDR3: CASRGRDEQYF. As DNA, the CDR3 is TGTGCCAGCAGGGGGAGGGACGAGCAGTACTTC.

This clone was seen once. This chain connects TRBV7-9 to TRBJ2-1; no firm D call. The CDR3 is 14 residues long. Germline V gene sequence: CDR1 SEHNR, CDR2 FQNEAQ (reference sequence). The germline V and J ends were trimmed by 5 bases and 6 bases, with 14 bases remaining between them. This chain's CDR3 is CASSGDRVSNEQFF. In DNA form, the CDR3 reads TGTGCCAGCAGCGGCGATCGGGTATCCAATGAGCAGTTCTTC.

V gene TRBV7-3 combines with J gene TRBJ2-1; D call uncertain. The CDR3 consists of 13 residues. The V gene's germline CDR1 is SGHTA and CDR2 FQGTGA. Trimming stripped 2 bases from V and 5 bases from J, with 7 bases between. The CDR3 region is CASSLGRDNEQFF. The CDR3 DNA is TGTGCCAGCAGCTTAGGGCGTGACAATGAGCAGTTCTTC.

The chain couples TRBV4-2 to TRBJ2-1; 7 nucleotides line up with TRBD2. Germline CDR1 LGHNA, CDR2 YNFKEQ. The CDR3 runs to 17 residues. The ends lost 4 bases at V and 1 base at J; junction bases unmatched: 10. The chain's CDR3 is CASSLGRWGGSYNEQFF. In nucleotides, the CDR3 is TGTGCCAGCAGCCTGGGGCGTTGGGGGGGATCCTACAATGAGCAGTTCTTC.

This chain connects TRBV30 to TRBJ1-2, with D unclear. The CDR3 has 15 amino acids. Germline V CDR1 and CDR2: GTSNPN, SVGIG (reference sequence). Trimming cost V 0 bases and J 4 bases, with 15 bases left between them. This CDR3 is CAWSVGLGSSYGYTF. For the CDR3, the DNA is TGTGCCTGGAGTGTAGGGTTAGGGAGTTCCTATGGCTACACCTTC. The whole variable domain, remainder taken from reference TRBV30 and TRBJ1-2, is SQTIHQWPATLVQPVGSPLSLECTVEGTSNPNLYWYRQAAGRGLQLLFYSVGIGQISSEVPQNLSASRPQDRQFILSSKKLLLSDSGFYLCAWSVGLGSSYGYTFGSGTRLTVV.

This clone is a singleton in its sample. This chain links TRBV19 with TRBJ2-4; TRBD2 is a possible D gene (5 bases). The germline CDR1 and CDR2 sequences are LNHDA and SQIVND (reference sequence). V dropped 5 bases and J dropped 2 bases, with 16 bases sitting between them. The CDR3 consists of 16 residues. CDR3 sequence (DNA): TGTGCCAGTAGTGTGGACTGGCCTCCGACCAAAAACATTCAGTACTTC. Its protein product is CASSVDWPPTKNIQYF.

The chain joins TRBV18 to TRBJ1-1, with D unresolved. CDR3 length: 14 amino acids. Looked up from germline, CDR1 is KGHSH and CDR2 is LQKENI. Trimming removed 5 bases at V and 7 bases at J, with 17 bases between. The CDR3 spells CASSSGGGEGEAFF. The CDR3 DNA follows: TGTGCCAGCTCATCGGGCGGTGGCGAGGGTGAAGCTTTCTTT.

J is TRBJ2-3 and V is TRBV9; 9 bases match TRBD1. CDR3 size: 15 residues. CDR1 is SGDLS, CDR2 YYNGEE, per germline. Losses at the gene ends were 4 bases for V and 3 bases for J; bases not matched to a gene: 6. CDR3 sequence (DNA): TGTGCCAGCAGCCCAAGACAGGGGGAAACAGATACGCAGTATTTT. It codes for CASSPRQGETDTQYF. Full variable domain (outside the CDR3, taken from reference TRBV9 and TRBJ2-3): DSGVTQTPKHLITATGQRVTLRCSPRSGDLSVYWYQQSLDQGLQFLIQYYNGEERAKGNILERFSAQQFPDLHSELNLSSLELGDSALYFCASSPRQGETDTQYFGPGTRLTVL.

The chain carries TRBV10-2 and TRBJ2-1; D possibly corresponds to TRBD2 (5 bases). This CDR3 is 14 amino acids long. V lost 7 bases and J 4 bases, leaving 14 bases between the germline ends. From germline, CDR1 is WSHSY and CDR2 SAAADI. As DNA, the CDR3 is TGCGCCAGCATGAAGACATCGGGGTACAATGAGCAGTTCTTC. This encodes CASMKTSGYNEQFF.

The V call is TRBV4-2, the J call TRBJ2-5; D not certain. V lost 0 bases and J lost 10, with 9 bases in between. The germline gives CDR1 LGHNA, CDR2 YNFKEQ. The CDR3 has 12 residues. The DNA of the CDR3 is TGTGCCAGCAGCCAAGAAGGAGTTCTCCAGTACTTC. The encoded protein is CASSQEGVLQYF.

The V call is TRBV7-9, the J call TRBJ2-1; no clear D. There are 12 residues in the CDR3. Germline V gene data show CDR1 as SEHNR and CDR2 as FQNEAQ (reference sequence). V lost 1 base and J 7 bases, leaving 5 bases between the germline ends. Written as DNA, the CDR3 is TGTGCCAGCAGCTTAGTGAGTAATGAGCAGTTCTTC. Amino acids: CASSLVSNEQFF.

The chain employs TRBV4-2 and TRBJ2-7; tentative D call: TRBD1 (6 bases). This CDR3 is built from 15 residues. V was trimmed by 5 bases and J by 2 bases, leaving 16 bases between them. CDR1 is LGHNA, CDR2 YNFKEQ, per germline. The CDR3, as DNA: TGTGCCAGCAGCTTAGCAGCACAGGGTGCCTACGAGCAGTACTTC. Encoded protein: CASSLAAQGAYEQYF.

In its sample, this clone was seen a few times. The chain couples TRBV18 to TRBJ2-7; maybe TRBD2 (6 bases). CDR1 and CDR2 from the germline V gene are KGHSH and LQKENI. The length of the CDR3 is 12 residues. Between the trimmed V and J ends, which lost 5 bases and 7 bases, there was a span of 12 bases. The CDR3 DNA is TGTGCCAGCTCAGGGGGGAAGGGAGAGCAGTACTTC. Protein product: CASSGGKGEQYF. The variable domain in full, with the rest retrieved from reference TRBV18 and TRBJ2-7, is NAGVMQNPRHLVRRRGQEARLRCSPMKGHSHVYWYRQLPEEGLKFMVYLQKENIIDESGMPKERFSAEFPKEGPSILRIQQVVRGDSAAYFCASSGGKGEQYFGPGTRLTVT.

Details on this clone: Other DNA sequences in the sample encode the same CDR3. The V call is TRBV14, the J call TRBJ2-7; D unresolved. The germline V gene has CDR1 SGHDN and CDR2 FVKESK. V was shortened by 1 base and J by 3 bases, with 7 bases between the two germline ends. The CDR3 has 13 amino acids. The DNA for the CDR3 is TGTGCCAGCAGCCAAGTATCCAGCTACGAGCAGTACTTC. It is translated as CASSQVSSYEQYF.

The CDR3 nucleotides read TGTGCCAGCAGCGTAGAACTCAGGGGCAGCAATGAGCAGTTCTTC. Amino acid sequence: CASSVELRGSNEQFF. J is TRBJ2-1 and V is TRBV9; possible D gene TRBD1, 6 bases. With 0 bases removed from V and 6 bases from J, the gap between germline ends came to 13 bases. Germline-derived CDR1 and CDR2 are SGDLS and YYNGEE. CDR3 length: 15 amino acids.

This rearrangement joins TRBV28 to TRBJ1-4, with D tentatively TRBD1 (5 bases). Looked up from germline, CDR1 is MDHEN and CDR2 is SYDVKM. The CDR3 has 15 residues. Trimming took 6 bases from V and 6 from J, leaving 17 bases between them. The CDR3 DNA is TGTGCCAGCAGCGCGACCGGGGGGGGGTATGAAAAACTGTTTTTT. It yields the protein CASSATGGGYEKLFF.

The gene calls are TRBV27 and TRBJ1-2; the D is unclear. The CDR3 consists of 14 residues. The V end lost 2 bases, the J end lost 4 bases, and 11 bases lay between the germline ends. Germline V gene data show CDR1 as MNHEY and CDR2 as SMNVEV (reference sequence). CDR3: CASSLEARSYGYTF. CDR3 bases: TGTGCCAGCAGTTTAGAGGCCCGGAGCTATGGCTACACCTTC.

The chain is built from TRBV5-1 and TRBJ1-1; D remains unclear. Germline assignment: CDR1 SGHRS and CDR2 YFSETQ. This CDR3 is built from 14 residues. Between the trimmed V and J ends, which lost 3 bases and 3 bases, there was a span of 12 bases. CDR3 coding DNA: TGCGCCAGCAGCTCGGGCCCCGGGGACACTGAAGCTTTCTTT. This sequence encodes CASSSGPGDTEAFF.

The chain has TRBV10-3 and TRBJ2-3; TRBD2 agrees at 8 bases. The CDR3 spans 16 residues. Germline CDR1 reads ENHRY; CDR2 reads SYGVKD. The ends lost 1 base at V and 1 base at J; junction bases unmatched: 4. CDR3 protein: CAISEYAGGRTDTQYF. The DNA for the CDR3 is TGTGCCATCAGTGAGTACGCGGGGGGCCGCACAGATACGCAGTATTTT.

V usage is TRBV5-1 and J usage is TRBJ1-1; TRBD1 agrees at 11 bases. The CDR3 has 15 amino acids. Germline-derived CDR1 and CDR2 are SGHRS and YFSETQ. The V segment lost 4 bases and the J segment 7 bases; nucleotides outside the gene matches: 9. DNA for the CDR3: TGCGCCAGCAGCGGAGGGACAGGGGGAGGTGGTGAAGCTTTCTTT. As protein: CASSGGTGGGGEAFF.

The CDR3 here is CASSFPGNRAGNTIYF. CDR3 DNA sequence: TGTGCCAGCAGTTTCCCTGGAAACAGGGCTGGAAACACCATATATTTT. This sequence joins TRBV28 and TRBJ1-3, with D possibly matching TRBD1 (6 bases). Germline V lookup: CDR1 MDHEN, CDR2 SYDVKM. There are 16 residues in the CDR3. Trimming cost V 3 bases and J 2 bases, with 14 bases left between them. Variable domain in full (rest from reference TRBV28 and TRBJ1-3): DVKVTQSSRYLVKRTGEKVFLECVQDMDHENMFWYRQDPGLGLRLIYFSYDVKMKEKGDIPEGYSVSREKKERFSLILESASTNQTSMYLCASSFPGNRAGNTIYFGEGSWLTVV.

The chain is built from TRBV19 and TRBJ1-2; 8 bases agree with TRBD1. The ends lost 5 bases at V and 3 bases at J; junction bases unmatched: 5. Germline V gene sequence: CDR1 LNHDA, CDR2 SQIVND (reference sequence). The CDR3 is made up of 14 amino acids. In DNA form, the CDR3 reads TGTGCCAGTAGTGACCAGGGGGCCCACTATGGCTACACCTTC. As protein: CASSDQGAHYGYTF. Variable domain in full (rest from reference TRBV19 and TRBJ1-2): DGGITQSPKYLFRKEGQNVTLSCEQNLNHDAMYWYRQDPGQGLRLIYYSQIVNDFQKGDIAEGYSVSREKKESFPLTVTSAQKNPTAFYLCASSDQGAHYGYTFGSGTRLTVV.